This T cell receptor beta chain was recovered during a study of control samples from healthy donors and cancer patients. The CDR3 covers 15 residues. Germline CDR1 and CDR2: LNHDA and SQIVND (reference sequence). The V and J ends lost 4 bases and 0 bases respectively, with 10 bases between them. This table comes from immunoSEQ multiplex PCR, and its TCRdb copy is limited to in-frame clones, with some not included. The data hold approximately 190,000 clones, with approximately 91% observed a single time. This clonotype was sampled from a man aged 25-45 years in good health. The specimen sequenced was blood. The chain is built from TRBV19 and TRBJ1-5; tentative D call: TRBD1 (5 bases). CDR3 residues: CASSTQGYSNQPQHF. CDR3 coding DNA: TGTGCCAGTAGTACCCAGGGATATAGCAATCAGCCCCAGCATTTT.